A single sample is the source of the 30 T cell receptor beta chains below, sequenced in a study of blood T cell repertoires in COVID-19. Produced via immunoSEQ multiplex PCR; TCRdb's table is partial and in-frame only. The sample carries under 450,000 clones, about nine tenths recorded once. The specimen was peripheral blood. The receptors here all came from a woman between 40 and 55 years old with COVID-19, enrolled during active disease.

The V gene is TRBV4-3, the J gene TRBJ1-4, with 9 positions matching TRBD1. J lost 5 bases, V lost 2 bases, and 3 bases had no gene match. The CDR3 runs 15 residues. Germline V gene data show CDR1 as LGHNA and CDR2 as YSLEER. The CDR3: CASSQLDRGNEKLFF. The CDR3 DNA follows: TGCGCCAGCAGCCAACTAGACAGGGGGAATGAAAAACTGTTTTTT.

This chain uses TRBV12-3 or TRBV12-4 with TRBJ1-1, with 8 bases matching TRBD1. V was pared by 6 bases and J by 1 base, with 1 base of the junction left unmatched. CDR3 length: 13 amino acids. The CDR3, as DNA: TGTGCCAGCAGGGGGACAGGGAACACTGAAGCTTTCTTT. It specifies CASRGTGNTEAFF.

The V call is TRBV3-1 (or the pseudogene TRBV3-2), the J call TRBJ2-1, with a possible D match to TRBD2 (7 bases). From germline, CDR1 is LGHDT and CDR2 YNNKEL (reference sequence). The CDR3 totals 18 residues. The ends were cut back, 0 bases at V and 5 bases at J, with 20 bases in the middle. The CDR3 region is CASSQDPMGGGQNNEQFF. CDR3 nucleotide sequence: TGTGCCAGCAGCCAAGATCCCATGGGCGGGGGCCAAAACAATGAGCAGTTCTTC.

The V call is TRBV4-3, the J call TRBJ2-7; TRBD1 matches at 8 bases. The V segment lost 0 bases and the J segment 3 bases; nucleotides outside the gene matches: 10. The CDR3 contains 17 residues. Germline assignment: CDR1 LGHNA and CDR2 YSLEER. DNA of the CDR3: TGCGCCAGCAGCCAAGACGGCGACAGGGGCGATCTCTACGAGCAGTACTTC. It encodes CASSQDGDRGDLYEQYF.

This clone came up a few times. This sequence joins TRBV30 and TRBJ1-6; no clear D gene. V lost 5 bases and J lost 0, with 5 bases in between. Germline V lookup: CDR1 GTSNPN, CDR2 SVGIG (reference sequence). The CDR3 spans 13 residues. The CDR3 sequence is CAWLSSYNSPLHF. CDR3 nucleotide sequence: TGTGCCTGGCTAAGCTCCTATAATTCACCCCTCCACTTT. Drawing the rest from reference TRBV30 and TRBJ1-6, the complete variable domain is SQTIHQWPATLVQPVGSPLSLECTVEGTSNPNLYWYRQAAGRGLQLLFYSVGIGQISSEVPQNLSASRPQDRQFILSSKKLLLSDSGFYLCAWLSSYNSPLHFGNGTRLTVT.

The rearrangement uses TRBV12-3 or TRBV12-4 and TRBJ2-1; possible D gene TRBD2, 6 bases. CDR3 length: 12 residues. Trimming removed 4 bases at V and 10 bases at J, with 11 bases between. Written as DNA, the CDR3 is TGTGCCAGCAGTTACAGTCGGGGGGAGCAGTTCTTC. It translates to CASSYSRGEQFF.

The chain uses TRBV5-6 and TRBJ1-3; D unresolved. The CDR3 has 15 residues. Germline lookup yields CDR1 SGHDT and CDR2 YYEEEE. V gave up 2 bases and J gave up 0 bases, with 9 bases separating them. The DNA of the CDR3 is TGTGCCAGCAGCTTTCTACAGAACTCTGGAAACACCATATATTTT. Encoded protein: CASSFLQNSGNTIYF.

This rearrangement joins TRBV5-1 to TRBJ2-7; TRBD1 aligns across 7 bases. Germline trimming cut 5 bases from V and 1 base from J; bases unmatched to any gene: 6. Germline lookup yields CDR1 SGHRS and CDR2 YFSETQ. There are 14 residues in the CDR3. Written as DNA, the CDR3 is TGCGCCAGCAGACAGGGGACCGGGTCCTACGAGCAGTACTTC. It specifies CASRQGTGSYEQYF.

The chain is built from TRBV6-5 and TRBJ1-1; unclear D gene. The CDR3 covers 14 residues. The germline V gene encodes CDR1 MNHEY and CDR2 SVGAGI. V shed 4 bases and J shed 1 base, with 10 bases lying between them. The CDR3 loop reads CASSSDKKNTEAFF. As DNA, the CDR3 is TGTGCCAGCAGTTCCGACAAGAAGAACACTGAAGCTTTCTTT.

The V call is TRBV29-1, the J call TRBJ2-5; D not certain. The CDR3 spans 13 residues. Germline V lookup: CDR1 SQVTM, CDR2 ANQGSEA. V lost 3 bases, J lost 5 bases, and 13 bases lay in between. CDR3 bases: TGCAGCGTTGAGGAGAGCTCACGGGAGACCCAGTACTTC. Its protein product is CSVEESSRETQYF. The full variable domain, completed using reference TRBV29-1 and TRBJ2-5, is SAVISQKPSRDICQRGTSLTIQCQVDSQVTMMFWYRQQPGQSLTLIATANQGSEATYESGFVIDKFPISRPNLTFSTLTVSNMSPEDSSIYLCSVEESSRETQYFGPGTRLLVL.

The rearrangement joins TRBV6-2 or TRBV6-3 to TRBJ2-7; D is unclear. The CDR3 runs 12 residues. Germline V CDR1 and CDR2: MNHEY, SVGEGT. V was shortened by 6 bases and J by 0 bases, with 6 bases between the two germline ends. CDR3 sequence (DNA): TGTGCCAGCAGCTTCTCCTCCTACGAGCAGTACTTC. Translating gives CASSFSSYEQYF.

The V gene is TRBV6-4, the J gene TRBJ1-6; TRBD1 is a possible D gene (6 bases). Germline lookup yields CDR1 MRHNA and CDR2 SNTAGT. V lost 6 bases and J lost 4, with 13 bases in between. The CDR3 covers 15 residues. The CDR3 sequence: CASRMGHQYNSPLHF. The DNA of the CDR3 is TGTGCCAGCAGGATGGGACACCAATATAATTCACCCCTCCACTTT.

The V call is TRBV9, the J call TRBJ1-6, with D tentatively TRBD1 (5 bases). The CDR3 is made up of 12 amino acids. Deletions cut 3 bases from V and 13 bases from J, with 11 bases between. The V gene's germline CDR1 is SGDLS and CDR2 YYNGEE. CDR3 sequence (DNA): TGTGCCAGCAGCGCTACAGGTAGTCCCCTCCACTTT. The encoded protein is CASSATGSPLHF.

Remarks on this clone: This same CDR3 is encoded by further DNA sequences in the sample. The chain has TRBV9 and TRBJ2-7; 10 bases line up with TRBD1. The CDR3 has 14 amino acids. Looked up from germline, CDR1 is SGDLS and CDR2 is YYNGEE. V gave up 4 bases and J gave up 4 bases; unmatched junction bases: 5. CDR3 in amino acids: CASSFRQGAYEQYF. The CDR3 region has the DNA TGTGCCAGCAGCTTTCGACAGGGGGCTTACGAGCAGTACTTC.

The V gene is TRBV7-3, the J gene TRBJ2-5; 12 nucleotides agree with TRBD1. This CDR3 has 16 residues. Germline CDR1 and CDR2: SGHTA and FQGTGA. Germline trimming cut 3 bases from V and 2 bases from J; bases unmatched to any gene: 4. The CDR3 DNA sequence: TGTGCCAGCAGCTTGGGGGACAGGGGGCCTCAAGAGACCCAGTACTTC. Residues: CASSLGDRGPQETQYF.

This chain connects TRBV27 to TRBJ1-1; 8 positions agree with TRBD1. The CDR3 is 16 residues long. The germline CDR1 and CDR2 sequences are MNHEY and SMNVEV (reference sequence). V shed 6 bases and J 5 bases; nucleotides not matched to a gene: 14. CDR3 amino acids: CASRNRQGRGGTEAFF. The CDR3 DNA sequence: TGTGCCAGCAGAAACCGACAGGGGCGTGGGGGGACTGAAGCTTTCTTT.

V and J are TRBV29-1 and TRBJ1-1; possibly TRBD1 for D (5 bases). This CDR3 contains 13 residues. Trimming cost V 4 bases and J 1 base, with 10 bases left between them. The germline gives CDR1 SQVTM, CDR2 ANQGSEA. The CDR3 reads CSVALGGNTEAFF. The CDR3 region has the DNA TGCAGCGTTGCCCTGGGGGGGAACACTGAAGCTTTCTTT.

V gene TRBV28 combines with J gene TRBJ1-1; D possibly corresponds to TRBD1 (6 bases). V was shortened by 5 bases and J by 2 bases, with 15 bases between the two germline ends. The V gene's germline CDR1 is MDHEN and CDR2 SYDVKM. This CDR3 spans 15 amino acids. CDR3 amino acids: CASSTPGEKNTEAFF. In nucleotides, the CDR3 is TGTGCCAGCAGTACCCCAGGGGAAAAAAACACTGAAGCTTTCTTT.

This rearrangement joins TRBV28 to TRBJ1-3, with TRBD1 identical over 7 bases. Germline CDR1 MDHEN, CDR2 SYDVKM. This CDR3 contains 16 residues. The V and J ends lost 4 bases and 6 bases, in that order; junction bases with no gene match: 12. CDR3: CASSSPATGLANTIYF. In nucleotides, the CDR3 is TGTGCCAGCAGTTCCCCGGCGACAGGGTTGGCAAACACCATATATTTT.

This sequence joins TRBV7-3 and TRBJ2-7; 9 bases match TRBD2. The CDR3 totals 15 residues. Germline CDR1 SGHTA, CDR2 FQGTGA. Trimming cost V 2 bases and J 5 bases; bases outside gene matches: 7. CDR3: CASSLAGGPTNEQYF. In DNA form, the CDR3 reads TGTGCCAGCAGCTTAGCGGGAGGGCCGACTAACGAGCAGTACTTC.

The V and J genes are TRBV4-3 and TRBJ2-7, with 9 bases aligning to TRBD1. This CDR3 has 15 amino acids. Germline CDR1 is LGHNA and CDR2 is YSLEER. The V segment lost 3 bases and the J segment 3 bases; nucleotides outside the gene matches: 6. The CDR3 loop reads CASSQKGQGHYEQYF. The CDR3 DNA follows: TGCGCCAGCAGCCAGAAGGGACAGGGACACTACGAGCAGTACTTC.

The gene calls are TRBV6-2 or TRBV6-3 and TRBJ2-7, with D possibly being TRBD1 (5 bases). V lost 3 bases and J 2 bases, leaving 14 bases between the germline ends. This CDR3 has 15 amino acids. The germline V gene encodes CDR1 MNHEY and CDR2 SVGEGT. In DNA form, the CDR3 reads TGTGCCAGCAGTTATCAGGGTGTAGAAACCTACGAGCAGTACTTC. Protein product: CASSYQGVETYEQYF.

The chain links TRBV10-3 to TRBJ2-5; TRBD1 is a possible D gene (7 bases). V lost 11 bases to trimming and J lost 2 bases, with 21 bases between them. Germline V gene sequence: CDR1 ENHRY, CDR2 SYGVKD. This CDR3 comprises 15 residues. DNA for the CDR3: TGTGCCGTGACAGGGTCTAAGGGAGGTCAAGAGACCCAGTACTTC. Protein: CAVTGSKGGQETQYF.

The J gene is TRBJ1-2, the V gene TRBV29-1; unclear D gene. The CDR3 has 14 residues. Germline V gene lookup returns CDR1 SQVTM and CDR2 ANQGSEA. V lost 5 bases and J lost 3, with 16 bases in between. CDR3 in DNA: TGCAGCGTTCGAGGCAGACCGGAGGACTATGGCTACACCTTC. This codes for CSVRGRPEDYGYTF. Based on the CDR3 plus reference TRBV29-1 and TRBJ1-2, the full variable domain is SAVISQKPSRDICQRGTSLTIQCQVDSQVTMMFWYRQQPGQSLTLIATANQGSEATYESGFVIDKFPISRPNLTFSTLTVSNMSPEDSSIYLCSVRGRPEDYGYTFGSGTRLTVV.

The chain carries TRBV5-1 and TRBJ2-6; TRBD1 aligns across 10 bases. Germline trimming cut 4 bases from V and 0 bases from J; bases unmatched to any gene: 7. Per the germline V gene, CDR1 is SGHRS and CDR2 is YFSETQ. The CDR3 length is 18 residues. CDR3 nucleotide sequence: TGCGCCAGCAGCCTGGTCGGGACAGGGGTCTCTGGGGCCAACGTCCTGACTTTC. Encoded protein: CASSLVGTGVSGANVLTF. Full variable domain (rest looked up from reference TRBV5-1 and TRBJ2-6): KAGVTQTPRYLIKTRGQQVTLSCSPISGHRSVSWYQQTPGQGLQFLFEYFSETQRNKGNFPGRFSGRQFSNSRSEMNVSTLELGDSALYLCASSLVGTGVSGANVLTFGAGSRLTVL.

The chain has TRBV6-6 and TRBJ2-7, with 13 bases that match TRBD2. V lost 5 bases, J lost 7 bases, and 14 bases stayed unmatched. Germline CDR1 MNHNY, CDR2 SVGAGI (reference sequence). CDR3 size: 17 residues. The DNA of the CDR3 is TGTGCCAGCAGTCGGCGGACTAGCGGGAGAGTCCCTAGAGAGCAGTACTTC. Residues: CASSRRTSGRVPREQYF.

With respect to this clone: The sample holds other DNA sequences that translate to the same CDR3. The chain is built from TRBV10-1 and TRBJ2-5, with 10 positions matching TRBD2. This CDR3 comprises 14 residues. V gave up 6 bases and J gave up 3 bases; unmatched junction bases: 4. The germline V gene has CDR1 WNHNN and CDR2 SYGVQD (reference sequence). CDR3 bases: TGCGCCAGCAGAGCGGGGGGGCCTGAAGAGACCCAGTACTTC. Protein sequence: CASRAGGPEETQYF.

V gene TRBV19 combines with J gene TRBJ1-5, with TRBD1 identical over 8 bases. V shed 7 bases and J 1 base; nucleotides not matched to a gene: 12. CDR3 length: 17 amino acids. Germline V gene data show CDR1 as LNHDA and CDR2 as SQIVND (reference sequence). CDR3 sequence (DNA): TGTGCCAGTACCTCCGACAGGGGTGTACGGAGCAATCAGCCCCAGCATTTT. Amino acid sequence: CASTSDRGVRSNQPQHF. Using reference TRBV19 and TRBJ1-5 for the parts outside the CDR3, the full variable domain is DGGITQSPKYLFRKEGQNVTLSCEQNLNHDAMYWYRQDPGQGLRLIYYSQIVNDFQKGDIAEGYSVSREKKESFPLTVTSAQKNPTAFYLCASTSDRGVRSNQPQHFGDGTRLSIL.

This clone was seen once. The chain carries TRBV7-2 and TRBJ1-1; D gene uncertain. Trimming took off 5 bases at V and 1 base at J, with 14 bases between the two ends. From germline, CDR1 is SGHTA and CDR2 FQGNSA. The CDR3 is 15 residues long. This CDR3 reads CASSPREGWNTEAFF. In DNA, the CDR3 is TGTGCCAGCAGCCCTAGGGAGGGATGGAACACTGAAGCTTTCTTT.

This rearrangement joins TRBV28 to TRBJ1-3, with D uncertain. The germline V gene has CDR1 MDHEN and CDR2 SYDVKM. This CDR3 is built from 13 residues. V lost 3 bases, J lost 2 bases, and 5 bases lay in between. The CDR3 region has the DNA TGTGCCAGCAGTTTGGAGCCTGGAAACACCATATATTTT. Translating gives CASSLEPGNTIYF.